This T cell receptor (beta chain) was documented in a study of response to subunit inactivated influenza vaccine. The study's findings and limits: Seasonal influenza vaccination, on each occasion, was suggested by the authors to recruit few new T cells.

TCRdb reanalysed the RT-PCR reads using MiXCR and keeps one entry per CDR3 protein. The data hold approximately 500,000 distinct CDR3 sequences, with about 15% observed a single time. For this clonotype: Antigen specificity is unknown.

CDR3 length: 14 residues. V gave up 7 bases and J gave up 2 bases, with 15 bases separating them. CDR1 is MDHEN, CDR2 SYDVKM, per germline. This receptor was obtained from a man over 45 who received an inactivated influenza vaccine. This material consisted of PBMCs from blood, taken 11 to 12 days after vaccination. This chain joins TRBV28 and TRBJ2-7; D uncertain. The CDR3 DNA follows: TGTGCCAGCACCCTAAAACTAAGACCCTACGAGCAGTACTTC. This sequence encodes CASTLKLRPYEQYF.